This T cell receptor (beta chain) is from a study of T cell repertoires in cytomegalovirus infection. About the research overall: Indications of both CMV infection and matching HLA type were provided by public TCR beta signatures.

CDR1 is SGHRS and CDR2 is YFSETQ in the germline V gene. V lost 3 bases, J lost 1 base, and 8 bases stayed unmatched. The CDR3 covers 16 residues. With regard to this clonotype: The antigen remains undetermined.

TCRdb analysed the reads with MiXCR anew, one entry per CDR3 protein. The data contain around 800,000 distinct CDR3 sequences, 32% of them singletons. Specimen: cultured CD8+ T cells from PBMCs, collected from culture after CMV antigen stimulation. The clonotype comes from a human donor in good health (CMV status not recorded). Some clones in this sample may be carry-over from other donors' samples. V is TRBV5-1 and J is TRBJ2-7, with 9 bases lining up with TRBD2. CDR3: CASSSPNSGRSYEQYF. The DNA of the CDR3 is TGCGCCAGCAGCTCCCCGAATAGCGGGAGATCCTACGAGCAGTACTTC.